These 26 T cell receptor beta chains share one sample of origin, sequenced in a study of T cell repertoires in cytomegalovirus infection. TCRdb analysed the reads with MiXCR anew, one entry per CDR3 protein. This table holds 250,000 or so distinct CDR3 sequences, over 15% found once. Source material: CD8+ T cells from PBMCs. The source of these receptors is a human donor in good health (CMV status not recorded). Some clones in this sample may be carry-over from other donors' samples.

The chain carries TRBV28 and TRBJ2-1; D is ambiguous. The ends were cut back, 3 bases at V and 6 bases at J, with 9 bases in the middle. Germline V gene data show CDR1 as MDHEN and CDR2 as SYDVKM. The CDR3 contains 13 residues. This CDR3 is CASSFTLPNEQFF. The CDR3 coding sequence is TGTGCCAGCAGTTTTACCCTTCCCAATGAGCAGTTCTTC.

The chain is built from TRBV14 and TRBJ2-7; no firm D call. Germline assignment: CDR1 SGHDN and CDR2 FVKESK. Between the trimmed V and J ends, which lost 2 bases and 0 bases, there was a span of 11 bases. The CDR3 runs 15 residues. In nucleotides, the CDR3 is TGTGCCAGCAGCCAATCTGACTTCCCCTCCTACGAGCAGTACTTC. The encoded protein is CASSQSDFPSYEQYF. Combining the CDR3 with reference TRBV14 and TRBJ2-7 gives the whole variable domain EAGVTQFPSHSVIEKGQTVTLRCDPISGHDNLYWYRRVMGKEIKFLLHFVKESKQDESGMPNNRFLAERTGGTYSTLKVQPAELEDSGVYFCASSQSDFPSYEQYFGPGTRLTVT.

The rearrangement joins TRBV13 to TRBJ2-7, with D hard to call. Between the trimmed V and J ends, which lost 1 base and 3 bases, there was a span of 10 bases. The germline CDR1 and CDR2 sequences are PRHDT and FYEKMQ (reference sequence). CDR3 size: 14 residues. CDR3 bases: TGTGCCAGCAGCTTAGCAGGAAAGAGCTACGAGCAGTACTTC. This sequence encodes CASSLAGKSYEQYF.

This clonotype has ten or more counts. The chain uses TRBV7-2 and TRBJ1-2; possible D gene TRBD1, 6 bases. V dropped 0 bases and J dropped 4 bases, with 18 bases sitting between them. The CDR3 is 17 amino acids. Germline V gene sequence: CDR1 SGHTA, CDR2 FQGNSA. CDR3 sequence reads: CASSLALGAGGGYGYTF. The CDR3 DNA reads TGTGCCAGCAGCTTAGCGCTGGGGGCGGGAGGCGGCTATGGCTACACCTTC.

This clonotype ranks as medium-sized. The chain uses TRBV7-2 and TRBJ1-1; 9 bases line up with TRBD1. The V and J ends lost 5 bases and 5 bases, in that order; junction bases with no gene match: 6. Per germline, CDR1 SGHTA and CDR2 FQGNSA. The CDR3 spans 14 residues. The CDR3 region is CASSRGQGRTEAFF. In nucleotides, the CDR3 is TGTGCCAGCAGCCGCGGACAGGGGAGGACTGAAGCTTTCTTT.

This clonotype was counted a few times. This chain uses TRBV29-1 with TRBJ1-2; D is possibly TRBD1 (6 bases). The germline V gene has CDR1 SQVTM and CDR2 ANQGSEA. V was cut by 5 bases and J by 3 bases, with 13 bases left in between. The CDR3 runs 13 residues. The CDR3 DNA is TGCAGCGTTCCCGCAGGGGATCACTATGGCTACACCTTC. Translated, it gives CSVPAGDHYGYTF. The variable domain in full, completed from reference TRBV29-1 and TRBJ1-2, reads SAVISQKPSRDICQRGTSLTIQCQVDSQVTMMFWYRQQPGQSLTLIATANQGSEATYESGFVIDKFPISRPNLTFSTLTVSNMSPEDSSIYLCSVPAGDHYGYTFGSGTRLTVV.

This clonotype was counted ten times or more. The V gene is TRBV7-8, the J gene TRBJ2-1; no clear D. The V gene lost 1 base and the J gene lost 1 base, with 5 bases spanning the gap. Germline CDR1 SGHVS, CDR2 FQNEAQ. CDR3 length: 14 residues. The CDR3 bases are TGTGCCAGCAGCTTAGGGGTTTCCTACAATGAGCAGTTCTTC. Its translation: CASSLGVSYNEQFF.

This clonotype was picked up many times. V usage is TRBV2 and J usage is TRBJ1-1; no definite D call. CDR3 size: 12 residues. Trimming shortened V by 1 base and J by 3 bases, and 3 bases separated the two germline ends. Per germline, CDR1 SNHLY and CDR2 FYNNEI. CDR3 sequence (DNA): TGTGCCAGCAGTGAAGGGGACACTGAAGCTTTCTTT. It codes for CASSEGDTEAFF. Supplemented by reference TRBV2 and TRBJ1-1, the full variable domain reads EPEVTQTPSHQVTQMGQEVILRCVPISNHLYFYWYRQILGQKVEFLVSFYNNEISEKSEIFDDQFSVERPDGSNFTLKIRSTKLEDSAMYFCASSEGDTEAFFGQGTRLTVV.

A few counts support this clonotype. The CDR3 DNA follows: TGTGCCAGCAGCCTGATAGGGGGCTACGAGCAGTACTTC. It specifies CASSLIGGYEQYF. The V gene is TRBV6-1, the J gene TRBJ2-7; possible D gene TRBD1, 6 bases. This CDR3 contains 13 residues. Germline loops: CDR1 MNHNS, CDR2 SASEGT. V gave up 6 bases and J gave up 3 bases, with 12 bases separating them.

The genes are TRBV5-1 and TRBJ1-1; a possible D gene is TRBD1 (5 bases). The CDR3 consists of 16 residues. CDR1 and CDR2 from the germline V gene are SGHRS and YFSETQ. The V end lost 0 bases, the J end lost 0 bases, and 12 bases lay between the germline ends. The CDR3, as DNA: TGCGCCAGCAGCTTGGGTTGGGGCCCGGTGAACACTGAAGCTTTCTTT. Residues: CASSLGWGPVNTEAFF.

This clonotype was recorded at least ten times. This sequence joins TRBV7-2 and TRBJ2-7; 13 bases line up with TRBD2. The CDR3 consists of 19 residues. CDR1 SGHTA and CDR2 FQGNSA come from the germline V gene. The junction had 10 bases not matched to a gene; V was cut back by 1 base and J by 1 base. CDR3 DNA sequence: TGTGCCAGCAGCTTAGATTTGGTTGTGGGACTAGCGGGGTCCTACGAGCAGTACTTC. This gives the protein CASSLDLVVGLAGSYEQYF.

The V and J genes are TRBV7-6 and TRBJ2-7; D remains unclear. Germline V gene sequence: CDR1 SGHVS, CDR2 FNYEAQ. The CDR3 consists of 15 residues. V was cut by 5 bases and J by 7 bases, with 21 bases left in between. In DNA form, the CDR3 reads TGTGCCAGCAGCCCTCGGTCTGTGCTCGGTATGGAGCAGTACTTC. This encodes CASSPRSVLGMEQYF.

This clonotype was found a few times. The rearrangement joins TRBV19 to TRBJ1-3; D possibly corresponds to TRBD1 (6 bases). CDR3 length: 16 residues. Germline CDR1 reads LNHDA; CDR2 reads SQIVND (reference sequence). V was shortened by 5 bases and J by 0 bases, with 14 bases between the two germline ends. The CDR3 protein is CASSYGQPASGNTIYF. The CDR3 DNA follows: TGTGCCAGTAGTTACGGACAGCCAGCCTCTGGAAACACCATATATTTT.

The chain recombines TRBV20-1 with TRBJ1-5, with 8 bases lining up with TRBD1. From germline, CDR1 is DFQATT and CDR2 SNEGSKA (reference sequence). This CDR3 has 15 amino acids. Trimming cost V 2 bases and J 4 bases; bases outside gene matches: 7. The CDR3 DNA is TGCAGTGCTAGATCCGGGACAGGAATGAATCAGCCCCAGCATTTT. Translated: CSARSGTGMNQPQHF.

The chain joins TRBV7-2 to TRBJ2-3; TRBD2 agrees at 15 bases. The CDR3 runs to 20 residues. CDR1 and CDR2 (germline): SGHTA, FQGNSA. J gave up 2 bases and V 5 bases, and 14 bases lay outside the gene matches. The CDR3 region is CASSRWTSGGGGPDTDTQYF. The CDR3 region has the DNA TGTGCCAGCAGCCGCTGGACTAGCGGGGGGGGGGGCCCCGACACAGATACGCAGTATTTT. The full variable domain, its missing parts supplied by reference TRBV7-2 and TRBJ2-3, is GAGVSQSPSNKVTEKGKDVELRCDPISGHTALYWYRQSLGQGLEFLIYFQGNSAPDKSGLPSDRFSAERTGGSVSTLTIQRTQQEDSAVYLCASSRWTSGGGGPDTDTQYFGPGTRLTVL.

The CDR3 loop is CASSSSGQEAHF. DNA of the CDR3: TGTGCCAGCAGTTCCTCGGGACAGGAGGCCCACTTT. The chain combines TRBV27 with TRBJ1-6; 8 bases line up with TRBD1. The CDR3 has 12 residues. Trimming took 4 bases from V and 18 from J; bases not matched to a gene: 8. Germline assignment: CDR1 MNHEY and CDR2 SMNVEV (reference sequence).

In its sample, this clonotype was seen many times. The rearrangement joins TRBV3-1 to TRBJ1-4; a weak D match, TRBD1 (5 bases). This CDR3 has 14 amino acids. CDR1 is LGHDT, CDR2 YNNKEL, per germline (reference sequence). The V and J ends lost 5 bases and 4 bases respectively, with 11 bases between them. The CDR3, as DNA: TGTGCCAGCAGCTCGACAGTCCTTAATGAAAAACTGTTTTTT. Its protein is CASSSTVLNEKLFF.

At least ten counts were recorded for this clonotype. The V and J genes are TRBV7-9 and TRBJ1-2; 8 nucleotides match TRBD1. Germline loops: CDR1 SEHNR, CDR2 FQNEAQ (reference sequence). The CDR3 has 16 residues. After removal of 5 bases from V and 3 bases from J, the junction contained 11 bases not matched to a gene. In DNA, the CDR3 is TGTGCCAGCAGCGCCGGCGGCAGGGGGCTGGACTATGGCTACACCTTC. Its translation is CASSAGGRGLDYGYTF.

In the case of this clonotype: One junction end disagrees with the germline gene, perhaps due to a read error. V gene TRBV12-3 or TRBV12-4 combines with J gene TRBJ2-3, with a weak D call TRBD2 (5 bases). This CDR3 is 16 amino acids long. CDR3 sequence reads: CASSQAASASTDMQYF. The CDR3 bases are TGTGCCAGCAGCCAGGCGGCCTCCGCTAGCACAGATATGCAGTATTTT.

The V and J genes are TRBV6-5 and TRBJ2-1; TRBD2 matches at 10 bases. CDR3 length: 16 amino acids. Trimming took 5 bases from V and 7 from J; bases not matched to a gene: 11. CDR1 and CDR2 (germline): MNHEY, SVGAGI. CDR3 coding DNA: TGTGCCAGCAGTCGACCCATAGCGGGGGGCGGGAATGAGCAGTTCTTC. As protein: CASSRPIAGGGNEQFF.

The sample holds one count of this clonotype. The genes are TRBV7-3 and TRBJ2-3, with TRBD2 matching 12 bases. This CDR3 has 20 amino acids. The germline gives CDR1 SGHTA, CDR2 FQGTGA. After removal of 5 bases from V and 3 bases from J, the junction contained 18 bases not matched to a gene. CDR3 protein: CASSPHGSASGGAGTDTQYF. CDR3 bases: TGTGCCAGCAGCCCCCACGGCTCGGCTAGCGGGGGGGCTGGAACAGATACGCAGTATTTT.

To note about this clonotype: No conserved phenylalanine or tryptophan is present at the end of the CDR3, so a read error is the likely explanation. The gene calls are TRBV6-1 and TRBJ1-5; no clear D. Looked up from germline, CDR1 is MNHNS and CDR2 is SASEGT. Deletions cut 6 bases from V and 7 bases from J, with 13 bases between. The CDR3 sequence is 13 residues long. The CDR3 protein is CASRERVEQPQHS. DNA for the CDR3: TGTGCCAGCAGAGAAAGGGTAGAGCAGCCCCAGCATTCT.

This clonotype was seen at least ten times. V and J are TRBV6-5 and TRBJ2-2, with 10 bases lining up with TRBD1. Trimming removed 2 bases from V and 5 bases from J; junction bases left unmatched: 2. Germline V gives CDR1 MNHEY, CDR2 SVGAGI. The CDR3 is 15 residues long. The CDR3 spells CASSYGGQGTGELFF. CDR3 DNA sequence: TGTGCCAGCAGTTACGGGGGACAGGGGACCGGGGAGCTGTTTTTT.

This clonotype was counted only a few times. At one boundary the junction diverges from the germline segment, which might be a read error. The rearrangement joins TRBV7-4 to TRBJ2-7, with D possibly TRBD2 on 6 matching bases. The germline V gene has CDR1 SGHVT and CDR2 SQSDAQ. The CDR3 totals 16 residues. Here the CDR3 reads CASSPPGSSKLYEQYF. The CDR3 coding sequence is TGTGCCAGCAGCCCTCCCGGGAGTTCTAAGCTCTACGAGCAGTACTTT.

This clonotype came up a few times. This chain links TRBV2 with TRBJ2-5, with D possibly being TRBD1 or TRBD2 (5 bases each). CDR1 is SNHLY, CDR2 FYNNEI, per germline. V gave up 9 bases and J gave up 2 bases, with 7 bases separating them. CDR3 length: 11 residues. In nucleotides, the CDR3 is TGTGCCAGAGAGGGGCAAGAGACCCAGTACTTC. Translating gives CAREGQETQYF.

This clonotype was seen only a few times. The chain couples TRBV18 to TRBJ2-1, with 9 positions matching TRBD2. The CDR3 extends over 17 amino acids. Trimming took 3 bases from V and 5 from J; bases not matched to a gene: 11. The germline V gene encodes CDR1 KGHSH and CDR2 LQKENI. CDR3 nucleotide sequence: TGTGCCAGCTCACCCTACGGTCCAGCGGGGGGACACAATGAGCAGTTCTTC. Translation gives CASSPYGPAGGHNEQFF.